These 10 T cell receptor beta chains were all obtained from the same sample, sequenced in a study of OX40 agonist ivuxolimab in advanced cancers. Here immunoSEQ multiplex PCR was the method, and the copy in TCRdb shows in-frame clones only, minus some. This table has over 75,000 clones, 80% to 95% appearing once. This sample comprised CD4+ or CD8+ T cells sorted from blood, obtained in a trial of the OX40 agonist ivuxolimab. Receptors were obtained from an adult with an advanced solid tumor such as melanoma, head and neck, liver or kidney cancer.

V gene TRBV18 combines with J gene TRBJ1-3; D may be TRBD1 (5 bases). CDR1 is KGHSH and CDR2 is LQKENI in the germline V gene. V was shortened by 0 bases and J by 2 bases, with 11 bases between the two germline ends. This CDR3 spans 16 amino acids. The CDR3 sequence is CASSPPNLGAGNTIYF. CDR3 sequence (DNA): TGTGCCAGCTCACCACCGAATCTGGGGGCTGGAAACACCATATATTTT.

V usage is TRBV20-1 and J usage is TRBJ2-7; D remains ambiguous. From germline, CDR1 is DFQATT and CDR2 SNEGSKA (reference sequence). CDR3 size: 11 residues. V was clipped by 2 bases and J by 2 bases, with 4 bases between them. The CDR3 spells CSARLTYEQYF. In DNA, the CDR3 is TGCAGTGCTAGACTGACCTACGAGCAGTACTTC.

The chain joins TRBV7-9 to TRBJ2-5, with 7 nucleotides matching TRBD2. V lost 4 bases to trimming and J lost 4 bases; unmatched junction nucleotides: 9. The length of the CDR3 is 15 residues. CDR1 is SEHNR, CDR2 FQNEAQ, per germline (reference sequence). The CDR3 DNA reads TGTGCCAGCAGCTCTGGGACTATTGGTGGAGAGACCCAGTACTTC. As protein: CASSSGTIGGETQYF. Combining the CDR3 with reference TRBV7-9 and TRBJ2-5 gives the whole variable domain DTGVSQNPRHKITKRGQNVTFRCDPISEHNRLYWYRQTLGQGPEFLTYFQNEAQLEKSRLLSDRFSAERPKGSFSTLEIQRTEQGDSAMYLCASSSGTIGGETQYFGPGTRLLVL.

This chain connects TRBV28 to TRBJ2-2; D gene ambiguous. CDR1 and CDR2 from the germline V gene are MDHEN and SYDVKM. V was pared by 0 bases and J by 6 bases, with 5 bases between. The CDR3 has 13 residues. This CDR3 reads CASSLWGAGELFF. CDR3 DNA: TGTGCCAGCAGTTTATGGGGCGCCGGGGAGCTGTTTTTT.

This chain uses TRBV7-9 with TRBJ2-1; tentative D call: TRBD1 (6 bases). The CDR3 length is 17 residues. Germline assignment: CDR1 SEHNR and CDR2 FQNEAQ (reference sequence). Trimming took off 3 bases at V and 6 bases at J, with 21 bases between the two ends. DNA of the CDR3: TGTGCCAGCAGCTTCTTTGGGGGCAGTCCAACGACCAATGAGCAGTTCTTC. Encoded protein: CASSFFGGSPTTNEQFF. The complete variable domain, with remaining parts taken from reference TRBV7-9 and TRBJ2-1, reads DTGVSQNPRHKITKRGQNVTFRCDPISEHNRLYWYRQTLGQGPEFLTYFQNEAQLEKSRLLSDRFSAERPKGSFSTLEIQRTEQGDSAMYLCASSFFGGSPTTNEQFFGPGTRLTVL.

This clone was counted ten times or more. J is TRBJ1-3 and V is TRBV19; 8 nucleotides line up with TRBD1. Germline V gene data show CDR1 as LNHDA and CDR2 as SQIVND (reference sequence). Trimming removed 5 bases from V and 2 bases from J; junction bases left unmatched: 5. The CDR3 is 15 amino acids. The CDR3 reads CASSAAQGAGNTIYF. CDR3 coding DNA: TGTGCCAGTAGTGCGGCACAGGGGGCTGGAAACACCATATATTTT.

The rearrangement links TRBV11-2 to TRBJ1-2; unclear D gene. This CDR3 has 17 residues. With 1 base removed from V and 0 bases from J, the gap between germline ends came to 15 bases. Germline loops: CDR1 SGHAT, CDR2 FQNNGV. The DNA for the CDR3 is TGTGCCAGCAGCTTAGCCAGACACGAACAGACTAACTATGGCTACACCTTC. It translates to CASSLARHEQTNYGYTF.

V is TRBV5-5 and J is TRBJ1-2; possibly TRBD1 for D (5 bases). The CDR3 length is 15 residues. Trimming shortened V by 2 bases and J by 5 bases, and 16 bases separated the two germline ends. The germline gives CDR1 SGHKS, CDR2 YYEKEE (reference sequence). CDR3 bases: TGTGCCAGCAGCTTAACTCTCGGGACCGGTTATGGCTACACCTTC. Protein: CASSLTLGTGYGYTF.

This clone showed up just once. CDR3 nucleotide sequence: TGTGCCAGCAGCTTATCTAGGGACACTGAAGCTTTCTTT. Its translation: CASSLSRDTEAFF. The V call is TRBV7-9, the J call TRBJ1-1; unclear D gene. There are 13 residues in the CDR3. V was cut by 2 bases and J by 3 bases, with 7 bases left in between. CDR1 and CDR2 from the germline V gene are SEHNR and FQNEAQ (reference sequence).

This clone appeared a single time. The chain links TRBV9 to TRBJ2-2, with D possibly TRBD1 on 6 matching bases. Germline CDR1 and CDR2: SGDLS and YYNGEE. Trimming took off 0 bases at V and 4 bases at J, with 10 bases between the two ends. The CDR3 sequence is 15 residues long. Written as DNA, the CDR3 is TGTGCCAGCAGCGTAGTTCAGGGGACCACCGGGGAGCTGTTTTTT. This encodes CASSVVQGTTGELFF.